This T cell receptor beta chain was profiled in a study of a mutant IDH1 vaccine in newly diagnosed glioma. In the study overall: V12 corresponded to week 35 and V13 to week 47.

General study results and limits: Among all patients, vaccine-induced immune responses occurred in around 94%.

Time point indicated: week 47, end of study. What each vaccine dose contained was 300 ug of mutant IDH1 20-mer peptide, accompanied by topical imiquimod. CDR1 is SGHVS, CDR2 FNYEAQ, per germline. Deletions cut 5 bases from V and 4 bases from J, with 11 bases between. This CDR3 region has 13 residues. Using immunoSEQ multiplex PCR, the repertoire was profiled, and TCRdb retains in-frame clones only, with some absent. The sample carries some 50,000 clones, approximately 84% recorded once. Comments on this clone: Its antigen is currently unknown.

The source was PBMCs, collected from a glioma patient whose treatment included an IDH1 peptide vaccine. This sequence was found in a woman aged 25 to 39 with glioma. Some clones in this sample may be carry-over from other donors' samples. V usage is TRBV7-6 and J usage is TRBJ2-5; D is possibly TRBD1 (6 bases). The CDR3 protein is CASSINRAETQYF. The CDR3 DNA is TGTGCCAGCAGCATCAACAGGGCAGAGACCCAGTACTTC.